This is a list of T cell receptor beta chains from one sample in a study of T cell responses to AZD1222 COVID-19 vaccine. Data came from immunoSEQ multiplex PCR; TCRdb stores just in-frame clones and leaves some out. The data show around 25,000 clones, around 86% seen once. The input for sequencing was peripheral blood, taken 28 days after the second AZD1222 dose. These receptors were taken from an adult who received the AZD1222 COVID-19 vaccine. The CDR3 runs from the conserved cysteine through the conserved F or W. A D gene is named only where the DNA matches it firmly. Size is omitted from some rows. Given values are once, few, many or a class for expanded clones.

- - TRBJ2-7 TRBV5-4 CASSSPWGDSGSGEQYF TGTGCCAGCAGCTCCCCCTGGGGAGATTCGGGGAGTGGCGAGCAGTACTTC
TRBD1 - TRBJ2-7 TRBV25-1 CASSNRDRDEQYF TGTGCCAGCAGTAATAGGGACAGAGACGAGCAGTACTTC
- - TRBJ1-4 TRBV19 CASSIQQAEKLFF TGTGCCAGTAGTATCCAGCAGGCTGAAAAACTGTTTTTT
TRBD1 - TRBJ2-6 TRBV18 CASSNGTGMGLSGANVLTF TGTGCCAGCTCAAACGGGACAGGGATGGGACTCTCTGGGGCCAACGTCCTGACTTTC
TRBD1 - TRBJ2-5 TRBV6-5 CASSFRDRETQYF TGTGCCAGCAGCTTCCGGGACAGGGAAACCCAGTACTTC
TRBD1 - TRBJ1-5 TRBV6-1 CASSEEETGGQPQHF TGTGCCAGCAGTGAAGAGGAGACAGGGGGTCAGCCCCAGCATTTT
- - TRBJ1-3 TRBV5-1 CASSLFLGGAGNTIYF TGCGCCAGCAGCTTATTCTTAGGAGGGGCTGGAAACACCATATATTTT
- - TRBJ1-5 TRBV5-1 CASSSYRVRRNQPQHF TGCGCCAGCAGCTCATACAGGGTGAGGCGCAATCAGCCCCAGCATTTT
- - TRBJ2-5 TRBV4-3 CASSHGRHRSGQETQYF TGCGCCAGCAGCCACGGACGACACAGGTCTGGGCAAGAGACCCAGTACTTC
- - TRBJ2-7 TRBV7-2 CASSPPGINLEQYF TGTGCCAGCAGCCCCCCGGGAATAAATCTCGAGCAGTACTTC
- - TRBJ2-2 TRBV2 CASSTQGPNTGELFF TGTGCCAGCAGTACACAGGGTCCGAACACCGGGGAGCTGTTTTTT
TRBD2 few TRBJ2-2 TRBV30 CVGAGGNTGELFF TGTGTGGGGGCGGGAGGAAACACCGGGGAGCTGTTTTTT
TRBD2 - TRBJ2-7 TRBV14 CASSQQRGPYEQYF TGTGCCAGCAGCCAGCAGCGGGGCCCCTACGAGCAGTACTTC
TRBD1 - TRBJ2-7 TRBV7-2 CASRSGQGFHEQYF TGTGCCAGCAGATCAGGACAGGGTTTCCACGAGCAGTACTTC
- - TRBJ2-5 TRBV2 CASSDPGGETQYF TGTGCCAGCAGTGACCCGGGTGGGGAGACCCAGTACTTC